This TCR beta chain was sequenced for a study of blood T cells in healthy people across ages (dated by TCRdb to between 2015 and 2017). In the study overall: In model experiments, template switching captured roughly one uniquely barcoded TCR beta cDNA molecule for every two T cells. Using deep sequencing normalized with unique cDNA molecular identifiers, the study measured how TCR beta repertoire diversity changes with age. Four age groups were formed from the donors: young (average roughly 16 years), middle-aged (approximately 39), aged (roughly 59) and long-lived (82). To avoid experimental bias, donors of different ages were spread randomly across the sequencing lanes. Two additional independent replicas of 1 million unique cDNA reads from the same blood draw were analyzed for two donors (one aged 18 to 29 and one aged 80 or older). Overall study outcomes, separate from this receptor: The CMV infection status of donors was not known, potentially confounding age-related changes in expanded clonotypes. The long-lived group showed more naive CD4+ T cells, fewer expanded clones and increased TCR diversity than the aged group, suggesting age selection. Estimates of total diversity based on one million sequenced T cells were regarded as lower bounds and as underestimates. Conclusive comparison of naive and antigen-experienced compartments was prevented by the profiling of bulk unsorted PBMCs. Observed TCR beta diversity correlated strongly with the percentage of naive T cells measured by flow cytometry. Observed TCR beta diversity per million T cells fell roughly linearly with age, and a significant reduction was already apparent by age roughly 40.

Libraries were constructed by 5' RACE. For sequencing, an Illumina HiSeq 2500 was employed. The second PCR ran for about 7 to 11 cycles and used a J-beta primer mix along with a sample-barcoded 5' primer. A unique molecular identifier was introduced onto each TCR beta cDNA molecule by a template-switch 5' adaptor carrying 12 random nucleotides. At least 3 million CDR3-containing paired-end reads were obtained from each sample. All of the RNA was converted into first-strand cDNA using the Mint cDNA synthesis kit, with a TRBC-specific oligonucleotide serving as the primer. All cDNA was treated with uracil-DNA glycosylase and then went through a first 18-cycle PCR with the universal primers M1SS and BC2_uni_R. The source study handled its data this way. Normalization of each sample was performed by random selection of 1 million high-quality reads, each carrying a distinct molecular identifier. Reads with shared molecular identifiers were discarded instead of being binned into consensus sequences. MiTCR, set to a Q25 quality threshold and the strictest error-elimination algorithm, was used for CDR3 identification, clonotype clustering and error correction. A nonparametric unseen species model using Euler transformation provided a lower-bound estimate of total TCR beta diversity. TCRdb reprocessing: public reads trimmed at Q25 with fastp, clones called with MiXCR, in-frame beta chains kept. Each CDR3 protein gets just one entry, which takes the most common genes and DNA from the rows behind it. The V and J calls come from TCRdb's annotation, not from the publication. This sample lists about 1.7 million distinct CDR3 sequences; about 28% were detected once. Jointly, the top ten make up 7.7% of the sample.

This clonotype has just a few counts. No cognate antigen has been identified for it. Per-base quality was not reported, and no clone a single base away is much larger than it. CDR1 and CDR2 were assigned from the germline V gene as SGHTA and FQGNSA. V and J lose 1 base and 9 bases, and a span of 13 bases separates them. There are 14 amino acids in the CDR3, from cysteine to phenylalanine inclusive. Kept here is only the CDR3 DNA, which spans 42 bases and is read in frame from base 1. The donors were roughly 38 Caucasian individuals from Russia, aged roughly 6 to 100 years, who were systemically healthy. Ten milliliters of peripheral blood were drawn from each donor into EDTA-treated Vacutainer tubes. PBMCs were isolated by Ficoll-Paque density-gradient centrifugation, with at least 7 million obtained per sample. Total RNA was extracted from PBMCs with Trizol reagent, with at least 6 micrograms obtained per sample. Naive CD45RAhigh/CD27high T cell percentages were measured by flow cytometry on a PBMC aliquot from every donor.

This sequence uses TRBV7-2 and TRBJ2-1; TRBD2 is possibly the D segment (6 matching bases). The TCR originated in a woman in her 30s in good health. Sequencing was done on a sample of blood. CDR3 sequence: CASSLGLGGVEQFF. The nucleotide sequence reads as follows: TGTGCCAGCAGCTTAGGACTAGGAGGGGTTGAGCAGTTCTTC. With all but the CDR3 taken from the reference TRBV7-2 and TRBJ2-1 genes, the full variable domain is: GAGVSQSPSNKVTEKGKDVELRCDPISGHTALYWYRQSLGQGLEFLIYFQGNSAPDKSGLPSDRFSAERTGGSVSTLTIQRTQQEDSAVYLCASSLGLGGVEQFFGPGTRLTVL.